The rows below give T cell receptor beta chains drawn from one sample of a study of cytotoxic CD8 clonotypes in ibrutinib-treated CLL. The table came from immunoSEQ multiplex PCR; TCRdb's copy has only in-frame clones and leaves some out. This sample has about 160,000 clones, with over 65% found just once. This specimen consisted of PBMCs, obtained after 12 months of ibrutinib treatment. The receptors originated from a human donor with chronic lymphocytic leukemia. Both conserved end residues are part of each CDR3. Fields, in order: clone size, J gene, CDR3 length, V gene, D gene, CDR3 DNA, CDR3 protein. D genes are given only for firm matches. Clone size is not always given. Where it is, it says once, few, many or a class for expanded clones.

few,TRBJ2-1,15,TRBV11-1,TRBD1,TGTGCCAGCAGTTCGGACAGGGTCTTTGTAGATGAGCAGTTCTTC,CASSSDRVFVDEQFF
.,TRBJ2-1,13,TRBV18,.,TGTGCCAGCTCAGCCTACGTCTACAATGAGCAGTTCTTC,CASSAYVYNEQFF
.,TRBJ2-1,16,TRBV6-6,.,TGTGCCAGCACGTCAGGGCGGACAATCGCTTACAATGAGCAGTTCTTC,CASTSGRTIAYNEQFF
.,TRBJ2-5,13,TRBV7-9,.,TGTGCCAGCAGCCCCTGGAACGGAGAGACCCAGTACTTC,CASSPWNGETQYF
.,TRBJ2-7,12,TRBV28,TRBD1,TGTGCCAGCACGGCAGGGGGCTACGAGCAGTACTTC,CASTAGGYEQYF
.,TRBJ2-5,15,TRBV4-2,.,TGTGCCAGCAGCCAACAAGCGGAATTCCAAGAGACCCAGTACTTC,CASSQQAEFQETQYF
.,TRBJ2-7,13,TRBV28,TRBD1,TGTGCCAGCAGTTTCCCCGGGACAGGGGAAGCGTACTTC,CASSFPGTGEAYF
.,TRBJ1-6,14,TRBV7-2,.,TGTGCCAGCAGCCCGATTAACGAATATTCACCCCTCCACTTT,CASSPINEYSPLHF
once,TRBJ2-1,14,TRBV29-1,TRBD2,TGCAGCGTTGAAGCCCGGGGGGGTGGAGGTGAGCAGTTCTTC,CSVEARGGGGEQFF
.,TRBJ1-1,12,TRBV6-1,.,TGTGCCAGCAGTGAGAGGCAGGCTATGGCTTTCTTT,CASSERQAMAFF
.,TRBJ1-1,14,TRBV9,.,TGTGCCAGCAGCGTAGAACAGATAAACACTGAAGCTTTCTTT,CASSVEQINTEAFF
.,TRBJ2-6,15,TRBV7-3,.,TGTGCCAGCAGCTTAGGGACCTCTGGGGCCAACGTCCTGACTTTC,CASSLGTSGANVLTF
.,TRBJ2-7,13,TRBV10-3,TRBD1,TGTGCCATCAGTGCCGACAGGGGCTACGAGCAGTACTTC,CAISADRGYEQYF
.,TRBJ1-6,16,TRBV7-2,.,TGTGCCAGCAGCTTAGATAGCGCCAGTTATAATTCACCCCTCCACTTT,CASSLDSASYNSPLHF
.,TRBJ1-6,18,TRBV5-6,.,TGTGCCAGCAGCTTGTGGGACACGGAGTTTCTACTCCGAGAACCCCTCCACTTT,CASSLWDTEFLLREPLHF
.,TRBJ1-3,15,TRBV5-1,.,TGCGCCAGCAGCTTGGCCGGGGGGGCTGGAAACACCATATATTTT,CASSLAGGAGNTIYF
.,TRBJ2-1,16,TRBV2,TRBD2,TGTGCCAGCAAGGTTGGTGTCGGGACTAGGTCCCATGAGCAGTTCTTC,CASKVGVGTRSHEQFF
few,TRBJ1-2,12,TRBV28,.,TGTGCCAGCAGCGCGATAAACTATGGCTACACCTTC,CASSAINYGYTF